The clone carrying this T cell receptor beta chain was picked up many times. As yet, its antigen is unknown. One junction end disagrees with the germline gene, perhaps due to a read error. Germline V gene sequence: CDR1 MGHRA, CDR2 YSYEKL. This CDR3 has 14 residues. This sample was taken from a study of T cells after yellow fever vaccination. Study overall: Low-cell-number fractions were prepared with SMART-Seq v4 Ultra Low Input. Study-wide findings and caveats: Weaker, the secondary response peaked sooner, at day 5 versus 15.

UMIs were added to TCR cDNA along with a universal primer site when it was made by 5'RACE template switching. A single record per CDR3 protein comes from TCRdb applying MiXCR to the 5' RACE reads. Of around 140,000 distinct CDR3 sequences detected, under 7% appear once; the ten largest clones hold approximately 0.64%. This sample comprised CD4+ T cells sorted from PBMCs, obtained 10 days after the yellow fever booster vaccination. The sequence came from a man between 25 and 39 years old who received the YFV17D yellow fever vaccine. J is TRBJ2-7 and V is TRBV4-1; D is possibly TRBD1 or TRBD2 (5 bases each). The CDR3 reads CASRQGTAAYEQYF. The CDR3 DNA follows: TGCGCCAGCAGGCAAGGGACCGCAGCCTACGAGCAGTACTTC.